This entry lists 25 T cell receptor beta chains sequenced from one sample in a study of T cell responses to AZD1222 COVID-19 vaccine. The method was immunoSEQ multiplex PCR; TCRdb's version includes in-frame clones alone and lacks a portion of them. This table holds 90,000 to 95,000 clones, 90% to 95% found once. Sample: peripheral blood, taken on day 0 of AZD1222 vaccination. The receptor set was obtained from an adult in good health.

The V and J genes are TRBV6-2 or TRBV6-3 and TRBJ2-3; D might be TRBD2 (5 bases). The CDR3 has 16 amino acids. Trimming stripped 1 base from V and 0 bases from J, with 11 bases between. CDR1 MNHEY and CDR2 SVGEGT come from the germline V gene. CDR3 sequence (DNA): TGTGCCAGCAGTTACTTCAGCGGTCCTAGCACAGATACGCAGTATTTT. Residues: CASSYFSGPSTDTQYF.

The CDR3 reads CASSLSGGSPLHF. The CDR3 nucleotides read TGTGCCAGCAGTTTATCAGGTGGTTCACCCCTCCACTTT. The chain employs TRBV27 and TRBJ1-6; D not certain. Looked up from germline, CDR1 is MNHEY and CDR2 is SMNVEV (reference sequence). This CDR3 has 13 residues. Trimming took off 0 bases at V and 9 bases at J, with 6 bases between the two ends.

Written as DNA, the CDR3 is TGTGCCAGCTCACAACCGGGACAGGGGGATTCACCCCTCCACTTT. This sequence encodes CASSQPGQGDSPLHF. The V and J genes are TRBV18 and TRBJ1-6, with 11 bases matching TRBD1. This CDR3 has 15 amino acids. CDR1 is KGHSH, CDR2 LQKENI, per germline. J gave up 8 bases and V 4 bases, and 4 bases lay outside the gene matches.

The count of this clone is one. The CDR3 here is CASRPTGRNQPQHF. CDR3 sequence (DNA): TGTGCCAGCCGTCCGACAGGGAGGAATCAGCCCCAGCATTTT. The J gene is TRBJ1-5, the V gene TRBV6-5; 7 bases line up with TRBD1. The CDR3 contains 14 residues. Germline V gene lookup returns CDR1 MNHEY and CDR2 SVGAGI. Trimming at V came to 8 bases and at J to 4 bases, leaving 8 bases not matched to a gene.

This clone turned up a few times. This chain connects TRBV3-1 (or the pseudogene TRBV3-2) to TRBJ1-1; D gene ambiguous. The CDR3 runs 11 residues. Per germline, CDR1 LGHDT and CDR2 YNNKEL (reference sequence). The ends were cut back, 1 base at V and 7 bases at J, with 4 bases in the middle. CDR3 region: CASSQGVEAFF. The CDR3 DNA is TGTGCCAGCAGCCAAGGTGTTGAAGCTTTCTTT.

V and J are TRBV4-1 and TRBJ1-2; D is possibly TRBD1 (5 bases). The CDR3 contains 15 residues. Trimming removed 0 bases from V and 0 bases from J, with 8 bases in between. From germline, CDR1 is MGHRA and CDR2 YSYEKL. CDR3 sequence reads: CASSQDRGANYGYTF. The CDR3 bases are TGCGCCAGCAGCCAAGATCGAGGGGCTAACTATGGCTACACCTTC.

The V and J genes are TRBV7-8 and TRBJ1-1; a weak D match, TRBD1 (6 bases). The germline V gene has CDR1 SGHVS and CDR2 FQNEAQ. This CDR3 is built from 18 residues. Trimming removed 5 bases from V and 1 base from J, with 23 bases in between. The CDR3 bases are TGTGCCAGCAGCCACAGAAGCACGCAGACAGGTTCGAACACTGAAGCTTTCTTT. This codes for CASSHRSTQTGSNTEAFF.

DNA for the CDR3: TGTGCCTGGAGCGTATCAGGGAGCACCATATATTTT. It translates to CAWSVSGSTIYF. The V gene is TRBV30, the J gene TRBJ1-3; possibly TRBD1 for D (5 bases). The CDR3 spans 12 residues. Germline CDR1 GTSNPN, CDR2 SVGIG (reference sequence). Trimming removed 3 bases from V and 9 bases from J, with 12 bases in between. Using reference TRBV30 and TRBJ1-3 for the parts outside the CDR3, the full variable domain is SQTIHQWPATLVQPVGSPLSLECTVEGTSNPNLYWYRQAAGRGLQLLFYSVGIGQISSEVPQNLSASRPQDRQFILSSKKLLLSDSGFYLCAWSVSGSTIYFGEGSWLTVV.

The CDR3 is CASSQKQGAYGTGELFF. CDR3 nucleotides: TGTGCCAGCTCACAGAAGCAGGGGGCGTATGGCACCGGGGAGCTGTTTTTT. This chain connects TRBV18 to TRBJ2-2, with 8 nucleotides matching TRBD1. The length of the CDR3 is 17 residues. Per the germline V gene, CDR1 is KGHSH and CDR2 is LQKENI. V dropped 4 bases and J dropped 4; count of bases not matched to a gene: 11.

CDR3 in DNA: TGTGCCAGCAGCTTAGACACCGGGGAGCTGTTTTTT. Its translation is CASSLDTGELFF. The rearrangement uses TRBV7-3 and TRBJ2-2; D ambiguous. This CDR3 is built from 12 residues. CDR1 and CDR2 (germline): SGHTA, FQGTGA. V dropped 2 bases and J dropped 3 bases, with 1 base sitting between them. Supplemented by reference TRBV7-3 and TRBJ2-2, the full variable domain reads GAGVSQTPSNKVTEKGKYVELRCDPISGHTALYWYRQSLGQGPEFLIYFQGTGAADDSGLPNDRFFAVRPEGSVSTLKIQRTERGDSAVYLCASSLDTGELFFGEGSRLTVL.

V and J are TRBV30 and TRBJ1-5; weak D call: TRBD1 (5 bases). The CDR3 has 16 amino acids. The germline gives CDR1 GTSNPN, CDR2 SVGIG (reference sequence). Trimming removed 0 bases at V and 3 bases at J, with 15 bases between. CDR3 amino acids: CAWSVSRQGFNQPQHF. Written as DNA, the CDR3 is TGTGCCTGGAGTGTAAGTAGGCAGGGTTTCAATCAGCCCCAGCATTTT.

This clone was detected a few times. V and J are TRBV5-5 and TRBJ2-7, with TRBD1 matching over 7 bases. The junction had 6 bases not matched to a gene; V was cut back by 5 bases and J by 1 base. The CDR3 totals 14 residues. Germline CDR1 SGHKS, CDR2 YYEKEE (reference sequence). The CDR3 DNA sequence: TGTGCCAGCAGGCCAGGGGGTGGATCCTACGAGCAGTACTTC. It codes for CASRPGGGSYEQYF. Full variable domain (outside the CDR3, taken from reference TRBV5-5 and TRBJ2-7): DAGVTQSPTHLIKTRGQQVTLRCSPISGHKSVSWYQQVLGQGPQFIFQYYEKEERGRGNFPDRFSARQFPNYSSELNVNALLLGDSALYLCASRPGGGSYEQYFGPGTRLTVT.

There are a few counts of this clone. The chain couples TRBV5-1 to TRBJ2-7; no reliable D call. Germline V gene lookup returns CDR1 SGHRS and CDR2 YFSETQ. V was trimmed by 1 base and J by 3 bases, leaving 8 bases between them. The CDR3 is made up of 13 amino acids. The CDR3 region has the DNA TGCGCCAGCAGCTTGCTGGGGAACTACGAGCAGTACTTC. Encoded protein: CASSLLGNYEQYF.

V usage is TRBV5-4 and J usage is TRBJ2-5, with D uncertain. The CDR3 has 16 amino acids. Germline V lookup: CDR1 SGHNT, CDR2 YYREEE (reference sequence). Trimming cost V 4 bases and J 5 bases, with 21 bases left between them. CDR3 amino acids: CASSPANRNLRETQYF. CDR3 in DNA: TGTGCCAGCAGCCCCGCCAACAGAAACCTTCGGGAGACCCAGTACTTC.

The CDR3, as DNA: TGTGCCAGCAGCGCGGGACAGAGCAATCAGCCCCAGCATTTT. Translated, it gives CASSAGQSNQPQHF. The gene calls are TRBV5-6 and TRBJ1-5; TRBD1 agrees at 7 bases. The CDR3 runs to 14 residues. CDR1 and CDR2 from the germline V gene are SGHDT and YYEEEE. Trimming cost V 4 bases and J 1 base; bases outside gene matches: 2.

The chain combines TRBV9 with TRBJ2-3, with D unclear. Germline V gene lookup returns CDR1 SGDLS and CDR2 YYNGEE. The germline V and J ends were trimmed by 0 bases and 6 bases, with 8 bases remaining between them. There are 13 residues in the CDR3. Written as DNA, the CDR3 is TGTGCCAGCAGCGTAGCGGGTGTGGATACGCAGTATTTT. It yields the protein CASSVAGVDTQYF.

The genes are TRBV7-2 and TRBJ2-3; 11 nucleotides match TRBD2. The CDR3 runs 16 residues. The V gene's germline CDR1 is SGHTA and CDR2 FQGNSA. Trimming cost V 3 bases and J 2 bases; bases outside gene matches: 4. The CDR3 nucleotides are TGTGCCAGCAGCTTTAGACTAGCGGGGCCCACAGATACGCAGTATTTT. It specifies CASSFRLAGPTDTQYF.

This clone has more than one count but fewer than ten. This chain joins TRBV12-5 and TRBJ2-7; the D gene is possibly TRBD2 (6 bases). There are 15 residues in the CDR3. V lost 0 bases and J 5 bases, leaving 14 bases between the germline ends. CDR1 LGHNT and CDR2 FRNRAP come from the germline V gene. The CDR3 DNA reads TGTGCTAGTGGTTTGGTACTAGGGGCGGGAAACGAGCAGTACTTC. It codes for CASGLVLGAGNEQYF.

The V and J genes are TRBV13 and TRBJ1-1, with unresolved D. The CDR3 extends over 14 amino acids. The germline V gene encodes CDR1 PRHDT and CDR2 FYEKMQ (reference sequence). The V end was cut by 2 bases, the J end by 1 base, with 8 bases between. The CDR3, as DNA: TGTGCCAGCAGCTTAAGGTCCGGGAACACTGAAGCTTTCTTT. It yields the protein CASSLRSGNTEAFF.

A few counts support this clone. The rearrangement links TRBV3-1 (or the pseudogene TRBV3-2) to TRBJ1-4; 8 bases agree with TRBD1. Germline loops: CDR1 LGHDT, CDR2 YNNKEL (reference sequence). Trimming took 4 bases from V and 8 from J; bases not matched to a gene: 0. The CDR3 runs to 12 residues. The CDR3 is CASSRDREKLFF. The DNA of the CDR3 is TGTGCCAGCAGCCGGGACAGGGAAAAACTGTTTTTT.

This clone is a singleton in its sample. The V gene is TRBV7-2, the J gene TRBJ1-6; weak D call: TRBD1 (5 bases). CDR3 length: 16 amino acids. Germline CDR1 and CDR2: SGHTA and FQGNSA. Deletions cut 3 bases from V and 7 bases from J, with 16 bases between. The CDR3 spells CASSLGRAGWNSPLHF. The CDR3 region has the DNA TGTGCCAGCAGCTTGGGCAGGGCCGGATGGAATTCACCCCTCCACTTT. The full variable domain, in which reference TRBV7-2 and TRBJ1-6 provide the parts outside the CDR3, is GAGVSQSPSNKVTEKGKDVELRCDPISGHTALYWYRQSLGQGLEFLIYFQGNSAPDKSGLPSDRFSAERTGGSVSTLTIQRTQQEDSAVYLCASSLGRAGWNSPLHFGNGTRLTVT.

The chain has TRBV5-1 and TRBJ2-1; weak D call: TRBD2 (5 bases). Deletions cut 4 bases from V and 7 bases from J, with 15 bases between. Germline V lookup: CDR1 SGHRS, CDR2 YFSETQ. CDR3 length: 14 residues. CDR3 DNA sequence: TGCGCCAGCAGCCCCTACGGACTCCTAAATGAGCAGTTCTTC. Translation: CASSPYGLLNEQFF.

The chain combines TRBV4-3 with TRBJ1-4; D is unclear. Per the germline V gene, CDR1 is LGHNA and CDR2 is YSLEER. The V end was cut by 5 bases, the J end by 8 bases, with 21 bases between. The CDR3 has 16 amino acids. The CDR3, as DNA: TGCGCCAGCAGCGCGAGAGTCGGAAACGCTTGGGAAAAACTGTTTTTT. Translating it yields CASSARVGNAWEKLFF.

DNA for the CDR3: TGTGCCAGTAGTATAAGGGGGCTTCACACCGGGGAGCTGTTTTTT. It yields the protein CASSIRGLHTGELFF. The V call is TRBV19, the J call TRBJ2-2; TRBD1 aligns across 7 bases. The CDR3 is 15 residues long. Germline CDR1 reads LNHDA; CDR2 reads SQIVND (reference sequence). V lost 2 bases, J lost 3 bases, and 3 bases stayed unmatched.

This chain joins TRBV7-9 and TRBJ1-2; D not resolved. The CDR3 runs to 17 residues. V dropped 5 bases and J dropped 4 bases, with 23 bases sitting between them. Per the germline V gene, CDR1 is SEHNR and CDR2 is FQNEAQ (reference sequence). The CDR3 DNA is TGTGCCAGCAGCCTCCAAACTGCCACCCGTCGGGGCTATGGCTACACCTTC. Amino acids: CASSLQTATRRGYGYTF.